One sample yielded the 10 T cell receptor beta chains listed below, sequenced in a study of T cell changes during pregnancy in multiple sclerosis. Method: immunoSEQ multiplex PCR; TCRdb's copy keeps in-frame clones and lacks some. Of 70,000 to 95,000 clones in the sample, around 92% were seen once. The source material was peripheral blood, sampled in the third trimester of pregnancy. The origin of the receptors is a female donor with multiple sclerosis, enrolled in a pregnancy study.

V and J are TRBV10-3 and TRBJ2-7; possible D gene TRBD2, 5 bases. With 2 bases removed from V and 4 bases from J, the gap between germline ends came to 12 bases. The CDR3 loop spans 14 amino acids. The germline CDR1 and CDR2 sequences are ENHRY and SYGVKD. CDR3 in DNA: TGTGCCATCAGTGAGCCGGGAATATCTTACGAGCAGTACTTC. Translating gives CAISEPGISYEQYF.

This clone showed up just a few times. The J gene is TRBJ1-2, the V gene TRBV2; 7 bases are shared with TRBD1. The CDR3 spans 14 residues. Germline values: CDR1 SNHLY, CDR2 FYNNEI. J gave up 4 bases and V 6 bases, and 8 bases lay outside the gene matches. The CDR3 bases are TGTGCCAGCAGGTCAGACAGGGCCTCCTATGGCTACACCTTC. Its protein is CASRSDRASYGYTF.

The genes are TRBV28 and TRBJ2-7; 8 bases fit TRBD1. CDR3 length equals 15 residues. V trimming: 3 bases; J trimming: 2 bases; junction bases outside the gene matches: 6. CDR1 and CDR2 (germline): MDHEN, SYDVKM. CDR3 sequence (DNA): TGTGCCAGCAGTTTTTATGGCAGGGGGCCCTACGAGCAGTACTTC. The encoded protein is CASSFYGRGPYEQYF.

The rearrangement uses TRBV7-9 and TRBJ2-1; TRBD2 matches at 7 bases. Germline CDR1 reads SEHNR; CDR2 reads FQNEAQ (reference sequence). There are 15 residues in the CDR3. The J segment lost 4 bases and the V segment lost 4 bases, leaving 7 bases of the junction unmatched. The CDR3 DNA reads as TGTGCCAGCAGCTCGGGGGGTCACGAGTACAATGAGCAGTTCTTC. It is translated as CASSSGGHEYNEQFF.

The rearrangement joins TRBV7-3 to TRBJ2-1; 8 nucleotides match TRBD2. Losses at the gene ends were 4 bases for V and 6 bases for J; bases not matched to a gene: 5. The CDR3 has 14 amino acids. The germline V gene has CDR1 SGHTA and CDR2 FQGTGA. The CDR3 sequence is CASSSGTRGNEQFF. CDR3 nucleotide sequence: TGTGCCAGCAGCTCAGGGACTAGAGGCAATGAGCAGTTCTTC.

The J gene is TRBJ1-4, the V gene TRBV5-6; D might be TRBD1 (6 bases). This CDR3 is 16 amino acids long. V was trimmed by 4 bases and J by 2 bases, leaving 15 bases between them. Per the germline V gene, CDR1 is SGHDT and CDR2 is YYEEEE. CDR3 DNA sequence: TGTGCCAGCAGCCCTGACGGGGGGGCTACTAATGAAAAACTGTTTTTT. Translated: CASSPDGGATNEKLFF.

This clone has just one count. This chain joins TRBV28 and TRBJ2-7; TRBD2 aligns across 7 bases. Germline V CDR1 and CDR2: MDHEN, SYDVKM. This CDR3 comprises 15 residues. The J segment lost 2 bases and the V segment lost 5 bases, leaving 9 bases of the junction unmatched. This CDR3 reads CASSATSEVPYEQYF. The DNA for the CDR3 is TGTGCCAGCAGTGCTACTAGCGAAGTACCCTACGAGCAGTACTTC.

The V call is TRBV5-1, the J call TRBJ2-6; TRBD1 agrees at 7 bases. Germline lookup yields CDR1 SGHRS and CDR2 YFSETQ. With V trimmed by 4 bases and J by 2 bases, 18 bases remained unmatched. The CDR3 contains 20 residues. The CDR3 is CASSAPRTGTGQPGANVLTF. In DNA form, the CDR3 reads TGCGCCAGCAGCGCTCCCCGGACAGGCACAGGACAGCCTGGGGCCAACGTCCTGACTTTC.

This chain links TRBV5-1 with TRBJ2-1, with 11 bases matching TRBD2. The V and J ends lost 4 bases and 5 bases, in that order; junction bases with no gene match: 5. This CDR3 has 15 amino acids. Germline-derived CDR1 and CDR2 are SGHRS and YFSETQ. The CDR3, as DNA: TGCGCCAGCAGCGAGGGGACTAGCGGCCACAATGAGCAGTTCTTC. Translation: CASSEGTSGHNEQFF. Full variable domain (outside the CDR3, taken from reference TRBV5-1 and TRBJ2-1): KAGVTQTPRYLIKTRGQQVTLSCSPISGHRSVSWYQQTPGQGLQFLFEYFSETQRNKGNFPGRFSGRQFSNSRSEMNVSTLELGDSALYLCASSEGTSGHNEQFFGPGTRLTVL.

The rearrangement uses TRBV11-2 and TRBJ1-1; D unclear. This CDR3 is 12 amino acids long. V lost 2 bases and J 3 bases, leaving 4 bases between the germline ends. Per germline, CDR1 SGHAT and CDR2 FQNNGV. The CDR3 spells CASSLSDTEAFF. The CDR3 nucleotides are TGTGCCAGCAGCTTATCCGACACTGAAGCTTTCTTT.